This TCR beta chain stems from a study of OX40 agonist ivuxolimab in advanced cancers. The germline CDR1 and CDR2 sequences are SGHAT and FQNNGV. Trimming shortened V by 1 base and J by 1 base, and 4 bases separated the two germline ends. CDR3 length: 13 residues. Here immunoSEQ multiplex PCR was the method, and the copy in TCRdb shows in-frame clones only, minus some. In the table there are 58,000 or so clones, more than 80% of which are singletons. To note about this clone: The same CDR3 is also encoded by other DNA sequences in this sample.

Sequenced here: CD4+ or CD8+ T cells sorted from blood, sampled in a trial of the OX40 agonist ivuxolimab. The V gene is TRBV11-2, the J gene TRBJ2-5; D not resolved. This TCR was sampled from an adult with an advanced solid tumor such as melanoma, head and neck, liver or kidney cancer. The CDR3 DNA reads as TGTGCCAGCAGCTTAGCACTCCAAGAGACCCAGTACTTC. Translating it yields CASSLALQETQYF.